A single sample is the source of the 2 T cell receptor beta chains below, sequenced in a study of OX40 agonist ivuxolimab in advanced cancers. The assay was immunoSEQ multiplex PCR, and TCRdb's table has in-frame clones only and misses some. Of more than 50,000 clones in the sample, roughly 84% are singletons; the top ten hold 4.7%. The sequenced sample was CD4+ or CD8+ T cells sorted from blood, obtained in a trial of the OX40 agonist ivuxolimab. These receptors originate from an adult with an advanced solid tumor such as melanoma, head and neck, liver or kidney cancer.

The chain joins TRBV6-5 to TRBJ2-5; D is uncertain. V was clipped by 0 bases and J by 1 base, with 9 bases between them. The CDR3 length is 15 residues. The germline V gene encodes CDR1 MNHEY and CDR2 SVGAGI. For the CDR3, the DNA is TGTGCCAGCAGTTACTCAGGAGACGTCCAAGAGACCCAGTACTTC. Its translation: CASSYSGDVQETQYF.

The chain links TRBV9 to TRBJ2-1, with TRBD2 identical over 7 bases. The V segment lost 7 bases and the J segment 1 base; nucleotides outside the gene matches: 14. CDR3 length: 17 amino acids. From germline, CDR1 is SGDLS and CDR2 YYNGEE. The CDR3 region has the DNA TGTGCCAGCGGCCTGACGGGAGGTAGCGAGTCCTACAATGAGCAGTTCTTC. Protein sequence: CASGLTGGSESYNEQFF.